This TCR beta chain was observed in a study of beta chain features in type 1 diabetes. For the study at large: Patients were similar to healthy donors in age and gender (as well as in cell yields). General study points: Resolution of whether HLA type affects TCRB rearrangement was not achieved here. VDJ junctions in type 1 diabetes patients carried more deletions and fewer insertions. All four CD4+ subsets from Type 1 diabetes patients carried moderately but significantly shorter TCRB CDR3s.

The study reverse transcribed the entire isolated RNA, so it sequenced expressed TCRB transcripts. Clones were read by immunoSEQ multiplex PCR, and TCRdb kept only the in-frame ones, dropping some. The table includes hundreds of thousands of clones, 11% to 15% detected once. The germline V gene encodes CDR1 SGHTA and CDR2 FQGNSA. Trimming removed 5 bases at V and 3 bases at J, with 17 bases between. This CDR3 contains 16 residues. This clone was counted only a few times. As yet, its antigen is unknown. This TCR was recovered from a man between 18 and 29 years old with type 1 diabetes. The chain links TRBV7-2 to TRBJ2-1, with D tentatively TRBD2 (6 bases). Input material: naive CD4+ T cells from blood. This chain's CDR3 is CASSQTRGLYYNEQFF. CDR3 DNA: TGTGCCAGCAGCCAAACCCGGGGGTTGTACTACAATGAGCAGTTCTTC.